Listed below are T cell receptor beta chains from one sample, sequenced in a study of spatial heterogeneity in lung cancer. One entry per CDR3 protein, called by TCRdb with MiXCR from the 5' RACE reads. The table shows some 4,000 distinct CDR3 sequences, with about 8.5% occurring only once. The specimen was lung tumor tissue, collected at surgery. Receptor source: a male donor with early-stage non-small cell lung cancer. Both conserved end residues are part of each CDR3. D genes are given only for firm matches. The size of a clone is reported for some rows only, either as once, few or many, or as a class for expanded clones.

V gene: TRBV5-1
J gene: TRBJ2-2
clone size: medium-sized
D gene: TRBD1
CDR3 DNA: TGCGCCAGCAGCGGGACAGGGCTTTCGAACACCGGGGAGCTGTTTTTT
CDR3 protein: CASSGTGLSNTGELFF

V gene: TRBV14
J gene: TRBJ2-3
clone size: medium-sized
D gene: .
CDR3 DNA: TGTGCCAGCAGCCAACGCGGGGTGGGCACAGATACGCAGTATTTT
CDR3 protein: CASSQRGVGTDTQYF

V gene: TRBV7-9
J gene: TRBJ2-1
clone size: few
D gene: .
CDR3 DNA: TGTGCCAGCAGCTTAGCCTCTAGCGCTTACTCCTACAATGAGCAGTTCTTC
CDR3 protein: CASSLASSAYSYNEQFF

V gene: TRBV27
J gene: TRBJ1-4
clone size: .
D gene: TRBD1
CDR3 DNA: TGTGCCAGCAGTCCCAGAGGGGGCTCAACTAATGAAAAACTGTTTTTT
CDR3 protein: CASSPRGGSTNEKLFF

V gene: TRBV4-2
J gene: TRBJ2-1
clone size: medium-sized
D gene: .
CDR3 DNA: TGTGCCAGCAGCCCTCCATACCGGAGGCGAGGAGAGCAGTTCTTC
CDR3 protein: CASSPPYRRRGEQFF

V gene: TRBV7-2
J gene: TRBJ2-3
clone size: medium-sized
D gene: .
CDR3 DNA: TGTGCCAGCAGCTTCTCGGGCGCAGATACGCAGTATTTT
CDR3 protein: CASSFSGADTQYF

V gene: TRBV7-2
J gene: TRBJ2-3
clone size: .
D gene: TRBD2
CDR3 DNA: TGTGCCAGCAGCGTGGGACTAGCGGCAGGCACAGATACGCAGTATTTT
CDR3 protein: CASSVGLAAGTDTQYF

V gene: TRBV29-1
J gene: TRBJ2-3
clone size: medium-sized
D gene: .
CDR3 DNA: TGCAGCGTTGAATGGGGGCGCGGCACAGATACGCAGTATTTT
CDR3 protein: CSVEWGRGTDTQYF

V gene: TRBV5-1
J gene: TRBJ2-1
clone size: medium-sized
D gene: TRBD2
CDR3 DNA: TGCGCCAGCAGCACCCTTACTAGCGGTCCTTACAATGAGCAGTTCTTC
CDR3 protein: CASSTLTSGPYNEQFF

V gene: TRBV6-5
J gene: TRBJ2-5
clone size: few
D gene: TRBD1
CDR3 DNA: TGTGCCAGCAGTTACTGGGGACAGGGGGGAGAGACCCAGTACTTC
CDR3 protein: CASSYWGQGGETQYF

V gene: TRBV20-1
J gene: TRBJ2-7
clone size: medium-sized
D gene: TRBD2
CDR3 DNA: TGCAGTGCTAGAGACTGGGCGGGAGTCTCCTACGAGCAGTACTTC
CDR3 protein: CSARDWAGVSYEQYF

V gene: TRBV12-5
J gene: TRBJ2-1
clone size: many
D gene: .
CDR3 DNA: TGTGCTAGTGGTTGGGGTTCAGGCGAGCAGTTCTTC
CDR3 protein: CASGWGSGEQFF

V gene: TRBV6-6
J gene: TRBJ2-1
clone size: medium-sized
D gene: .
CDR3 DNA: TGTGCCAGCAGTACGAGACTGAACAATGAGCAGTTCTTC
CDR3 protein: CASSTRLNNEQFF

V gene: TRBV6-6
J gene: TRBJ1-3
clone size: many
D gene: TRBD1
CDR3 DNA: TGTGCCAGCAGCCGACAGGGACCCTCTGGAAACACCATATATTTT
CDR3 protein: CASSRQGPSGNTIYF

V gene: TRBV28
J gene: TRBJ2-7
clone size: many
D gene: .
CDR3 DNA: TGTGCCAGCAGTTTAAGGGGGGCTGGGTACGAGCAGTACTTC
CDR3 protein: CASSLRGAGYEQYF

V gene: TRBV6-6
J gene: TRBJ1-1
clone size: medium-sized
D gene: TRBD1
CDR3 DNA: TGTGCCAGCAGTCAACCGGGACAGGGAGGCACTGAAGCTTTCTTT
CDR3 protein: CASSQPGQGGTEAFF

V gene: TRBV20-1
J gene: TRBJ2-2
clone size: medium-sized
D gene: TRBD2
CDR3 DNA: TGCAGTGCTTCGGGACTAGCGCCCGGGGAGCTGTTTTTT
CDR3 protein: CSASGLAPGELFF

V gene: TRBV7-9
J gene: TRBJ2-5
clone size: medium-sized
D gene: TRBD1
CDR3 DNA: TGTGCCAGCAGCCCTAAGGGACAGAACCAAGAGACCCAGTACTTC
CDR3 protein: CASSPKGQNQETQYF

V gene: TRBV28
J gene: TRBJ2-5
clone size: .
D gene: TRBD1
CDR3 DNA: TGTGCCAGCACTTCGGGGACAGGGGGCTTGCAGACCCAGTACTTC
CDR3 protein: CASTSGTGGLQTQYF

V gene: TRBV6-2/TRBV6-3
J gene: TRBJ2-7
clone size: .
D gene: .
CDR3 DNA: TGTGCCGGCAGTGGCAGCTTATCCTACGAGCAGTACTTC
CDR3 protein: CAGSGSLSYEQYF

V gene: TRBV6-4
J gene: TRBJ2-1
clone size: medium-sized
D gene: TRBD1
CDR3 DNA: TGTGCCAGCAGCCGACAGGGGGCTTCCTACAATGAGCAGTTCTTC
CDR3 protein: CASSRQGASYNEQFF

V gene: TRBV28
J gene: TRBJ1-1
clone size: medium-sized
D gene: TRBD1
CDR3 DNA: TGTGCCACCGTAGGGGACAGGAGGAACACTGAAGCTTTCTTT
CDR3 protein: CATVGDRRNTEAFF

V gene: TRBV5-1
J gene: TRBJ2-3
clone size: medium-sized
D gene: TRBD2
CDR3 DNA: TGCGCCAGCAAATTTATACGGGAGGCTCCAACGCAGTATTTT
CDR3 protein: CASKFIREAPTQYF

V gene: TRBV24-1
J gene: TRBJ1-2
clone size: few
D gene: .
CDR3 DNA: TGTGCCACCAGTGACCCCGGGTATGGCTACACCTTC
CDR3 protein: CATSDPGYGYTF

V gene: TRBV5-1
J gene: TRBJ2-5
clone size: medium-sized
D gene: TRBD1
CDR3 DNA: TGCGCCAGCAGCTTGACGGGACAGGGCCTGCAAGAGACCCAGTACTTC
CDR3 protein: CASSLTGQGLQETQYF

V gene: TRBV20-1
J gene: TRBJ1-5
clone size: medium-sized
D gene: .
CDR3 DNA: TGCAGTGCAGAGAGTAGCAATCAGCCCCAGCATTTT
CDR3 protein: CSAESSNQPQHF